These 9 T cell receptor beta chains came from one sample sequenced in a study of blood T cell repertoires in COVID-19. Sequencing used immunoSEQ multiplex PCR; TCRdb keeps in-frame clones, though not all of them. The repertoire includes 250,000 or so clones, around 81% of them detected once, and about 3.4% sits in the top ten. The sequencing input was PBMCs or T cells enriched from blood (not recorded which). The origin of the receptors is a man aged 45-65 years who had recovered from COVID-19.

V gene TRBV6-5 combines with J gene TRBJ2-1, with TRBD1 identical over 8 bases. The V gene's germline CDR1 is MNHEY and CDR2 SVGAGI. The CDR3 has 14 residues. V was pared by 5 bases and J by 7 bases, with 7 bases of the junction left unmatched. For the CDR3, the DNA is TGTGCCAGCAGTCTAAGACAGGGGTGGAATGAGCAGTTCTTC. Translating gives CASSLRQGWNEQFF.

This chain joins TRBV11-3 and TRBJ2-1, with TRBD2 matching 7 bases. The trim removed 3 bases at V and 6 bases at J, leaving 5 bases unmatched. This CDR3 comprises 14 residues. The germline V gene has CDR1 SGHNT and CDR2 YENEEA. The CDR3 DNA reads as TGTGCCAGCAGCTTGGTCGGGAGGCTCAATGAGCAGTTCTTC. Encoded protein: CASSLVGRLNEQFF.

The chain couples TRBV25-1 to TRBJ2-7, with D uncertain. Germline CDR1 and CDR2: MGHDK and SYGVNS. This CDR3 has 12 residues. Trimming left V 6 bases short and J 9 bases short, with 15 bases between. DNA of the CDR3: TGTGCCAGCAGCTTGACCCACCGCGGGCAGTACTTC. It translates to CASSLTHRGQYF.

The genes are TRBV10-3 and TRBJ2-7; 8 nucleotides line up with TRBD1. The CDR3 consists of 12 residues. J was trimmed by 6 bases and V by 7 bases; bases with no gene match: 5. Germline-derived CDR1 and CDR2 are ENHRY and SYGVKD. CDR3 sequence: CAITNQGAEQYF. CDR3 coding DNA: TGTGCCATCACCAACCAGGGGGCCGAGCAGTACTTC.

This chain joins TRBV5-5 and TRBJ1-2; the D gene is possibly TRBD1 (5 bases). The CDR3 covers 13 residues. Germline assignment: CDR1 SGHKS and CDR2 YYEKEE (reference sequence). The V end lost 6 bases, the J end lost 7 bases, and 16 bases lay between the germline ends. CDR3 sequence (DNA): TGTGCCAGCACCGGGGGGAGGGGCGGTGGCTACACCTTC. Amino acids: CASTGGRGGGYTF.

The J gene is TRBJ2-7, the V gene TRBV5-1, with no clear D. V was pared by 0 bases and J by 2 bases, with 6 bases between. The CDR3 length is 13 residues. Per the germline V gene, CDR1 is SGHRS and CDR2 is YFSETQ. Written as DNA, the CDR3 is TGCGCCAGCAGCTTGGACAGAGCCTACGAGCAGTACTTC. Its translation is CASSLDRAYEQYF.

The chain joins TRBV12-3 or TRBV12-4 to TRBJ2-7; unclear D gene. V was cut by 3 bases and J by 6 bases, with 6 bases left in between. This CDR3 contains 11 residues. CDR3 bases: TGTGCCAGCAGTTTTACCGGCGAGCAGTACTTC. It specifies CASSFTGEQYF.

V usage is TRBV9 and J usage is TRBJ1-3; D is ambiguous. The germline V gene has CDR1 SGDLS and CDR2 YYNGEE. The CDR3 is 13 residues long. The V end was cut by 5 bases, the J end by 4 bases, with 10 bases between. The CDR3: CASSSGRGNTIYF. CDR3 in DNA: TGTGCCAGCAGTTCTGGGAGGGGAAACACCATATATTTT.

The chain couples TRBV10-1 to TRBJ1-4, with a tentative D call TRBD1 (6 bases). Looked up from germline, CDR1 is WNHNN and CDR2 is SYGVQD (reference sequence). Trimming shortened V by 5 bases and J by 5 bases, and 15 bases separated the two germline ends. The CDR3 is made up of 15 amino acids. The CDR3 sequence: CASSPLTGGNEKLFF. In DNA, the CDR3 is TGCGCCAGCAGTCCCCTGACAGGAGGAAATGAAAAACTGTTTTTT.